These T cell receptor beta chains were read from a single sample in a study of CD8 T cell repertoires and HIV-1 epitope variants. The assay was immunoSEQ multiplex PCR, and TCRdb's table has in-frame clones only and misses some. Found here are about 5,100 clones, less than 75% of them singletons; the top ten hold about 40%. Their recognized antigens are unknown. Sequenced: cultured CD8+ T cells derived from PBMCs. These receptor sequences come from a male donor with HIV. CDR3s include the opening cysteine and the closing phenylalanine or tryptophan. The order of the fields is D gene, J gene, V gene, clone size, CDR3 DNA, CDR3 protein. A D gene is named only where the DNA matches it firmly. Clone size is shown for a subset of rows, as once, few, many or a class of expanded clone.

NA TRBJ1-1 TRBV4-3 NA TGCGCCAGCAGCCGACAACAGGGTGGCGCTGAAGCTTTCTTT CASSRQQGGAEAFF
NA TRBJ2-6 TRBV6-6 NA TGTGCCAGCACCTTAGTATCTGGGGCCAACGTCCTGACTTTC CASTLVSGANVLTF
NA TRBJ1-3 TRBV15 NA TGTGCCACCAGCAAGGACTTTCCTAGCTCTGGAAACACCATATATTTT CATSKDFPSSGNTIYF
NA TRBJ1-4 TRBV4-2 NA TGTGCCAGCAGCCAAGAGGAGGGGGTTCGGGAAAAACTGTTTTTT CASSQEEGVREKLFF
TRBD1 TRBJ2-5 TRBV28 NA TGTGCCAGCAGTCGTGAATCAGGGGGCCAAGAGACCCAGTACTTC CASSRESGGQETQYF
TRBD2 TRBJ2-1 TRBV15 NA TGTGCCACCAGCATTGGGACTAGGGAGTACAATGAGCAGTTCTTC CATSIGTREYNEQFF
TRBD2 TRBJ2-1 TRBV11-2 NA TGTGCCAGCAGCTTAGTAAGCGGGGGCTACAATGAGCAGTTCTTC CASSLVSGGYNEQFF
TRBD1 TRBJ1-2 TRBV4-2 large TGTGCCAGCAGCCTAGGGGACAGCGGGAGGGGTGGCTACACCTTC CASSLGDSGRGGYTF
TRBD1 TRBJ1-2 TRBV7-9 NA TGTGCCAGCAGCTTAGTGGCGGACAGGCCCTATGGCTACACCTTC CASSLVADRPYGYTF
NA TRBJ2-1 TRBV7-9 NA TGTGCCAGCTTGCCAACGGGACTCCAATACAATGAGCAGTTCTTC CASLPTGLQYNEQFF
NA TRBJ1-2 TRBV5-1 NA TGCGCCAGCAGCTTGGGGCAGGGAAACTATGGCTACACCTTC CASSLGQGNYGYTF
NA TRBJ2-6 TRBV9 NA TGTGCCAGCAGCGCAGGCTCTGGGGCCAACGTCCTGACTTTC CASSAGSGANVLTF
NA TRBJ2-5 TRBV28 NA TGTGCCAGCAGTCCCTTAGCCGGGTTCCAAGAGACCCAGTACTTC CASSPLAGFQETQYF
TRBD2 TRBJ2-1 TRBV6-5 NA TGTGCCACCAGGTGGGGGGGGTATGAGCAGTTCTTC CATRWGGYEQFF
NA TRBJ2-1 TRBV7-6 NA TGTGCCAGCAGCTTAGACGCGGGTGGAGAGCAGTTCTTC CASSLDAGGEQFF
NA TRBJ1-5 TRBV4-1 NA TGCGCCAGCAGCCAACAGGGTTTCCAGCCCCAGCATTTT CASSQQGFQPQHF
NA TRBJ2-2 TRBV19 NA TGTGCCAGTAGTTTGTGGGAGGTTAGCACCGGGGAGCTGTTTTTT CASSLWEVSTGELFF
NA TRBJ2-2 TRBV29-1 NA TGCAGCGTTGAAGCAGCCAGGACGAACACCGGGGAGCTGTTTTTT CSVEAARTNTGELFF
TRBD1 TRBJ2-7 TRBV28 once TGTGCCAGCAGTTTTGCAGGGGGCATCGAGCAGTACTTC CASSFAGGIEQYF
NA TRBJ2-7 TRBV6-5 once TGTGCCAGCAGTTTATCACAGGGAACCCTCTCCTACGAGCAGTACTTC CASSLSQGTLSYEQYF
NA TRBJ1-2 TRBV25-1 NA TGTGCCAGCCAACCCCCAGGGAGCGGTGGCTACACCTTC CASQPPGSGGYTF
TRBD1 TRBJ1-2 TRBV27 NA TGTGCCAGCAGATTGGGACAGGATGGGCGCTACACCTTC CASRLGQDGRYTF